This TCR beta chain was recorded in a study of CD8 T cells in ankylosing spondylitis. Study-level results: Characteristic of ankylosing spondylitis blood, it appeared, was a TCR beta motif comprising eight highly homologous variants. Disease-linked clones reportedly concentrated significantly in matched ankylosing spondylitis synovial fluid.

Note on this clonotype: Its matching antigen is unknown.

Library preparation for TCR beta used quantitative 5'-RACE with molecular barcodes. TCRdb re-called the 5' RACE reads with MiXCR, one entry per CDR3 protein. The table records over 450,000 distinct CDR3 sequences, roughly 13% of them present only once. This CDR3 is 15 amino acids long. The V gene's germline CDR1 is SGHTA and CDR2 FQGNSA. Deletions cut 0 bases from V and 1 base from J, with 7 bases between. The TCR was taken from a male donor with ankylosing spondylitis. This chain connects TRBV7-2 to TRBJ1-5; D gene uncertain. The specimen was blood, either unsorted or a sorted T cell fraction (not recorded which). The CDR3 loop is CASSLAIQSNQPQHF. Written as DNA, the CDR3 is TGTGCCAGCAGCTTAGCTATACAGAGCAATCAGCCCCAGCATTTT.